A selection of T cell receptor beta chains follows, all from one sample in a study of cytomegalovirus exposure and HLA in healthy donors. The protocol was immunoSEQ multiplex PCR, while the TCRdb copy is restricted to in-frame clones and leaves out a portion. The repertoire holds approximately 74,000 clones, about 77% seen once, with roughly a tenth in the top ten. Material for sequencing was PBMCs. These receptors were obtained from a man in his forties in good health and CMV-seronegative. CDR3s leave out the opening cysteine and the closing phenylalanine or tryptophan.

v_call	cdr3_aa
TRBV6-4	ASNPRDRDEQY
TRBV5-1	ASSLQGTASSGANVLT
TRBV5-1	ASSPVGVSYNEQF
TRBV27	ASSWGGAATNEKLF
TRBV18	ASSPTSGGGETQY
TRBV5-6	ASSLESPGGLEKLF
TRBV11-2	ASGRLGISYNEQF
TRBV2	ASSRWEAYEQY
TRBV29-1	SVERREGLQTQY
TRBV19	ASSTGQQGWETQY
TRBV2	ASSPGTVLTGELF
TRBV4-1	ASSEGQGESPLH
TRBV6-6	ASSYSPGGPYEQY
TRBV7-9	ASSHPVGNGTSGGYEQY
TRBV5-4	ASSLDVTYEQY
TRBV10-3	AISESPSGRYEQY
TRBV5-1	ASSLAGHGLTNARRPPFGQPQH
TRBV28	ASSLYSYEQY
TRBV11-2	ASSSYLLAEQY
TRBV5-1	ASGTGDGNEQF